These 8 T cell receptor beta chains share one sample of origin, sequenced in a study of blood T cells in healthy people across ages. With a J-beta primer mix and a sample-barcoded 5' primer, a second PCR ran about 6 to 11 cycles. One entry per CDR3 protein results from TCRdb running MiXCR on the 5' RACE reads. This table holds about 1.6 million distinct CDR3 sequences, about 31% found once. The sequencing sample was made of blood. Receptor source: a woman aged 30 to 39 in good health.

The V gene is TRBV6-5, the J gene TRBJ1-3, with D possibly matching TRBD1 (5 bases). Germline V gene lookup returns CDR1 MNHEY and CDR2 SVGAGI. V was shortened by 7 bases and J by 0 bases, with 13 bases between the two germline ends. CDR3 length equals 15 residues. The CDR3 nucleotides are TGTGCCAGCACCACGGGACTGAACTCTGGAAACACCATATATTTT. Encoded protein: CASTTGLNSGNTIYF.

V gene TRBV30 combines with J gene TRBJ1-5; no clear D. Germline loops: CDR1 GTSNPN, CDR2 SVGIG (reference sequence). This CDR3 is 15 amino acids long. V lost 0 bases, J lost 7 bases, and 16 bases lay in between. The CDR3 DNA follows: TGTGCCTGGAGTGTGAACAGCCTAAACCCCCAGCCCCAGCATTTT. Residues: CAWSVNSLNPQPQHF.

The chain uses TRBV4-1 and TRBJ2-1; possibly TRBD2 for D (5 bases). Germline assignment: CDR1 MGHRA and CDR2 YSYEKL. This CDR3 region has 15 residues. With 1 base removed from V and 3 bases from J, the gap between germline ends came to 10 bases. The CDR3 spells CASSQGVSDYNEQFF. In nucleotides, the CDR3 is TGCGCCAGCAGCCAAGGGGTTAGCGACTACAATGAGCAGTTCTTC.

This chain links TRBV20-1 with TRBJ2-5, with 9 bases identical to TRBD2. V was clipped by 1 base and J by 5 bases; unmatched bases: 8. Looked up from germline, CDR1 is DFQATT and CDR2 is SNEGSKA (reference sequence). There are 15 residues in the CDR3. Here the CDR3 DNA reads TGCAGTGCTAGAGTAGGGACTAGCTCGGTTGAGACCCAGTACTTC. This sequence encodes CSARVGTSSVETQYF.

The chain combines TRBV11-1 with TRBJ2-7; tentative D call: TRBD2 (5 bases). This CDR3 contains 13 residues. Trimming cost V 4 bases and J 5 bases, with 12 bases left between them. CDR1 and CDR2 (germline): SGHAT, FQDESV (reference sequence). The CDR3 sequence is CASSSGPGNEQYF. DNA of the CDR3: TGTGCCAGCAGCTCCGGGCCCGGGAACGAGCAGTACTTC. The full variable domain, completed using reference TRBV11-1 and TRBJ2-7, is EAEVAQSPRYKITEKSQAVAFWCDPISGHATLYWYRQILGQGPELLVQFQDESVVDDSQLPKDRFSAERLKGVDSTLKIQPAELGDSAMYLCASSSGPGNEQYFGPGTRLTVT.

This clonotype was detected only a few times. This chain joins TRBV5-1 and TRBJ2-1; TRBD1 is a possible D gene (6 bases). V shed 5 bases and J shed 5 bases, with 17 bases lying between them. The CDR3 is made up of 15 amino acids. Germline CDR1 SGHRS, CDR2 YFSETQ. The CDR3 loop reads CASSLSPTGDNEQFF. The CDR3 nucleotides read TGCGCCAGCAGTTTGTCCCCGACAGGAGACAATGAGCAGTTCTTC.

The V and J genes are TRBV5-1 and TRBJ2-1, with 7 bases aligning to TRBD2. The CDR3 extends over 14 amino acids. V lost 3 bases and J lost 10; bases outside the gene matches: 10. Germline CDR1 SGHRS, CDR2 YFSETQ. The chain's CDR3 is CASSSPGLPLEQFF. For the CDR3, the DNA is TGCGCCAGCAGCTCACCGGGACTACCCCTGGAGCAGTTCTTC.

The genes are TRBV7-3 and TRBJ1-1; D gene unclear. The V end was cut by 0 bases, the J end by 5 bases, with 16 bases between. CDR1 is SGHTA and CDR2 is FQGTGA in the germline V gene. This CDR3 region has 16 residues. The CDR3 DNA follows: TGTGCCAGCAGCTTAACCAGTGGGGAGTTTTTTACTGAAGCTTTCTTT. It yields the protein CASSLTSGEFFTEAFF.